This T cell receptor beta chain was recovered during a study of blood T cell repertoires in COVID-19. The CDR3 runs to 14 residues. The germline gives CDR1 SGHTA, CDR2 FQGNSA. V trimming: 4 bases; J trimming: 4 bases; junction bases outside the gene matches: 5. Sequenced by immunoSEQ multiplex PCR; TCRdb stores in-frame clones only, minus some. The sample carries about 98,000 clones, approximately 86% recorded once. The sequencing input was peripheral blood. The chain couples TRBV7-2 to TRBJ2-7; 9 nucleotides match TRBD2. This clonotype originated in a man aged 45-65 years with active or convalescent COVID-19. CDR3 loop: CASSSGLANYEQYV. The CDR3 DNA is TGTGCCAGCAGCTCCGGACTAGCGAATTACGAGCAGTACGTC.